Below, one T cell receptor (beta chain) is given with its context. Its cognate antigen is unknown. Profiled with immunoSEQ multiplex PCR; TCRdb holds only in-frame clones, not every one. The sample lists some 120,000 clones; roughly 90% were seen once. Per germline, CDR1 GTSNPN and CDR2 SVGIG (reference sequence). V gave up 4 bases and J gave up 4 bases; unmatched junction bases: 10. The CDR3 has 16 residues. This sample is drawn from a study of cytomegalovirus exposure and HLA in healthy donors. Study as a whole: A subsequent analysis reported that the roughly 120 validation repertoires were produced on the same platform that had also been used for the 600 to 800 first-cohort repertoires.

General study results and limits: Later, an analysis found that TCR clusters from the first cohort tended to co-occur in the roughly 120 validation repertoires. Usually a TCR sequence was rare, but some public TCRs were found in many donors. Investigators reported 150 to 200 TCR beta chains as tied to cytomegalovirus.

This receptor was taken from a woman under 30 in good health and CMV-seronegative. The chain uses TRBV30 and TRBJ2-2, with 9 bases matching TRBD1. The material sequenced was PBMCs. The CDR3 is CAWKDAGTGPTGELFF. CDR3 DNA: TGTGCCTGGAAAGACGCCGGGACAGGGCCCACCGGGGAGCTGTTTTTT.